Sequencing of this T cell receptor beta chain was carried out in a study of cytomegalovirus exposure and HLA in healthy donors. Study conclusions and caveats: Analysis was carried out at a later point, and it linked a missense DCLRE1C variant to TCR beta V- and J-gene trimming. Presence/absence analyses treated sequencing depth as roughly uniform across donors.

V dropped 7 bases and J dropped 0; count of bases not matched to a gene: 4. This CDR3 comprises 14 residues. Germline CDR1 reads SNHLY; CDR2 reads FYNNEI. With regard to this clone: The antigen is undetermined.

Use of 60 Vbeta and 13 Jbeta primers characterized the PCR. Repertoires were generated with immunoSEQ multiplex PCR, while TCRdb's copy carries only in-frame clones and drops some. Here the sample spans some 120,000 clones, approximately 80% being singletons. The clonotype originates from a man aged 40-50 years in good health and CMV-seronegative. The rearrangement uses TRBV2 and TRBJ1-2; TRBD1 matches 8 bases. Material: PBMCs. The chain's CDR3 is CASIMDRANYGYTF. CDR3 DNA: TGTGCCAGCATAATGGACAGGGCTAACTATGGCTACACCTTC.